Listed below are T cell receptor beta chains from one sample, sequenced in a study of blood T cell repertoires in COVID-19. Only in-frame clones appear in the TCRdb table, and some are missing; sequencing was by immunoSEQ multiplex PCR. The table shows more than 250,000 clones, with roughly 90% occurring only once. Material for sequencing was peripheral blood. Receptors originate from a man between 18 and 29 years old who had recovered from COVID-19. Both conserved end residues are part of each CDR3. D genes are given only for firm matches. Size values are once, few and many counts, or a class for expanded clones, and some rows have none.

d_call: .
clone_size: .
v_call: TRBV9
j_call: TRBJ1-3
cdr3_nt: TGTGCCAGCAGCGGACGAGGCGGCACCATATATTTT
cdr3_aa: CASSGRGGTIYF

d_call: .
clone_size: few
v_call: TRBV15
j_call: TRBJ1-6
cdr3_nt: TGTGCCACCAGGATAGGGGCCTATAATTCACCCCTCCACTTT
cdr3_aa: CATRIGAYNSPLHF

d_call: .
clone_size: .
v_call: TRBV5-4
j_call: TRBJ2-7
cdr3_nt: TGTGCCAGCAGCATTGGGCCGACCTACGAGCAGTACTTC
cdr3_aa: CASSIGPTYEQYF

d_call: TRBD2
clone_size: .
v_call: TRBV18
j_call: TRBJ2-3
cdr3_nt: TGTGCCAGCTGCGGCGGGACTAGTTCAAATACGCAGTATTTT
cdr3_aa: CASCGGTSSNTQYF

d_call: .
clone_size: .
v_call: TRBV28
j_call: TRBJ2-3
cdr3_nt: TGTGCCAGCAGTTTTACTAGCCCAGGCACAGATACGCAGTATTTT
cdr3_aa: CASSFTSPGTDTQYF

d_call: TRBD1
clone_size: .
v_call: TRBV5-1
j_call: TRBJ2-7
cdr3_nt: TGCGCCAGCAGCTTCGGGACAGGGGGTTGGGAGCAGTACTTC
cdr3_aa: CASSFGTGGWEQYF

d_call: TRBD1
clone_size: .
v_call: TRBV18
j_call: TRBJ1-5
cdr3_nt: TGTGCCAGCTCACCCGGAGTAGGGGGCAGCAATCAGCCCCAGCATTTT
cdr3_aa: CASSPGVGGSNQPQHF

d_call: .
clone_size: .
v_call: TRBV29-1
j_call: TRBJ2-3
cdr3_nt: TGCAGCGTTGAGATTCGGGGGTGGACAGATACGCAGTATTTT
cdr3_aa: CSVEIRGWTDTQYF

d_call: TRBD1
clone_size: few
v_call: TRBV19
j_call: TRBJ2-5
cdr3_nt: TGTGCCAGTAGGAAGACAGGGGACCTACAAGAGACCCAGTACTTC
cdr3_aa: CASRKTGDLQETQYF

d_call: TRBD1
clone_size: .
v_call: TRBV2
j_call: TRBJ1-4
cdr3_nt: TGTGCCAGCAGAGGTGCAGGGGGCACTAATGAAAAACTGTTTTTT
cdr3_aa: CASRGAGGTNEKLFF

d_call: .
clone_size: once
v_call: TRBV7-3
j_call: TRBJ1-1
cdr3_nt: TGTGCCAGCAGCTTGAGAGGGCCGAACACTGAAGCTTTCTTT
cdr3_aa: CASSLRGPNTEAFF

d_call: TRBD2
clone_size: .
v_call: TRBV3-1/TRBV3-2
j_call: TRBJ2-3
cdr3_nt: TGTGCCAGCAGCCAAGAGGAGCGGGGGGCCGGCACAGATACGCAGTATTTT
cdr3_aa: CASSQEERGAGTDTQYF

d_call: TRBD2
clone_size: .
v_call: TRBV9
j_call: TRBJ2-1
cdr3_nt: TGTGCCAGCACCGATAGCGGGGGGGCCAAAAATGAGCAGTTCTTC
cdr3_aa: CASTDSGGAKNEQFF

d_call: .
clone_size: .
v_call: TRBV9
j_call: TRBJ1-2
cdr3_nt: TGTGCCAGCAGCGTAGAGGCCCATGGGGCAGGGAACTATGGCTACACCTTC
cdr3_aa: CASSVEAHGAGNYGYTF

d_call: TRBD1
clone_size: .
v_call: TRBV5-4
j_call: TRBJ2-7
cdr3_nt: TGTGCCAGCAGCGCCTCGTCGGACAGGGGATCCTACGAGCAGTACTTC
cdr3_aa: CASSASSDRGSYEQYF

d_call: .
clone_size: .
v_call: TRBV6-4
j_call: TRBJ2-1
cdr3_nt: TGTGTCCTACAACGGCAGAGGTCTAACAATGAGCAGTTCTTC
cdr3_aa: CVLQRQRSNNEQFF

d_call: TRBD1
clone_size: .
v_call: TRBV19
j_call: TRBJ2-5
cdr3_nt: TGTGCCAGTAGTATAGCGCGGCAGGGGGCGAGAGAGACCCAGTACTTC
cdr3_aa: CASSIARQGARETQYF

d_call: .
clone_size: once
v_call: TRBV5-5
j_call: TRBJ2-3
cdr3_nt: TGTGCCAGCAGCTTGGCTCAAGAGGCAGATACGCAGTATTTT
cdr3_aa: CASSLAQEADTQYF

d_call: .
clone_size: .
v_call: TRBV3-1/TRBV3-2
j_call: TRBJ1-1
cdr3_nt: TGTGCCAGCAGCCAAGAATCCGGGAACACTGAAGCTTTCTTT
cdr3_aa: CASSQESGNTEAFF

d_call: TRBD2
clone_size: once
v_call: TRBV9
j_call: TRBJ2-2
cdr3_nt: TGTGCCAGCAGCGTAGGTGGGACTAGCGGGAGTTTTTACACCGGGGAGCTGTTTTTT
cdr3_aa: CASSVGGTSGSFYTGELFF

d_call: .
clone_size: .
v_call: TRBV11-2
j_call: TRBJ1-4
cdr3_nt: TGTGCCAGCAGCTTGAGTCAGGGGATTAATGAAAAACTGTTTTTT
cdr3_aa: CASSLSQGINEKLFF

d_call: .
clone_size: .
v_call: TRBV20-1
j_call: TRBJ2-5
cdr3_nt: TGCAGTGCTCAACTAGGGACCCAGTACTTC
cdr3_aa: CSAQLGTQYF

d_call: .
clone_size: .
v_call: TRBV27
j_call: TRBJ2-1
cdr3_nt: TGTGCCAGCAGCCCACAGGGTGGAGGTGAGCAGTTCTTC
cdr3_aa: CASSPQGGGEQFF

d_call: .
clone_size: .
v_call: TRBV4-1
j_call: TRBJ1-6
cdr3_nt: TGCGCCAGCAGCCAAGAACAAAGACCCGGGGGTTCACCCCTCCACTTT
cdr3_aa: CASSQEQRPGGSPLHF

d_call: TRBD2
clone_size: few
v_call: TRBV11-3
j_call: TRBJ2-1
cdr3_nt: TGTGCCAGCAGCCCTGGACTAGCGGGGGTCTTCAATGAGCAGTTCTTC
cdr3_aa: CASSPGLAGVFNEQFF

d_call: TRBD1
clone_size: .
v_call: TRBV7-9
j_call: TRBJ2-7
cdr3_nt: TGTGCCAGCAGCTCAACAGGGGGGTTGAACGAGCAGTACTTC
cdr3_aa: CASSSTGGLNEQYF

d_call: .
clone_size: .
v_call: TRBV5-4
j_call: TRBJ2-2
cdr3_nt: TGTGCCAGCAGCTTAAGACCAGGGATCGTCGGCGGGGAGCTGTTTTTT
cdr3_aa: CASSLRPGIVGGELFF

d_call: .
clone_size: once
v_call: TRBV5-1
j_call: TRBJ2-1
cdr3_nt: TGCGCCAGCAGCTTCGATTACGCGGGGTACAATGAGCAGTTCTTC
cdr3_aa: CASSFDYAGYNEQFF

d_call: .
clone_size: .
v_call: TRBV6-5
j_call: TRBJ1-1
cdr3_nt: TGTGCCAGCAGTTACACCTCCCGTGGCCCTGAAGCTTTCTTT
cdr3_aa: CASSYTSRGPEAFF